This T cell receptor beta chain was sequenced during a study of blood T cells in healthy people across ages. Trimming took 5 bases from V and 5 from J; bases not matched to a gene: 6. From germline, CDR1 is SEHNR and CDR2 FQNEAQ (reference sequence). The CDR3 is 15 residues long. A second PCR, run for roughly 7 to 12 cycles, used a sample-barcoded 5' primer plus a J-beta primer mix. Per sample, CDR3-containing paired-end reads numbered at least 2.5 million. TCRdb re-called the 5' RACE reads with MiXCR, one entry per CDR3 protein. This table holds approximately 800,000 distinct CDR3 sequences, more than 50% found once. In this sample, this clonotype turned up a few times.

The specimen sequenced was blood. The clonotype originates from a man aged 35 to 55 in good health. V gene TRBV7-9 combines with J gene TRBJ2-1; 10 bases fit TRBD2. Here the CDR3 reads CASSLGTSENNEQFF. The CDR3 region has the DNA TGTGCCAGCAGCCTAGGGACTAGCGAAAACAATGAGCAGTTCTTC.